The 15 T cell receptor beta chains presented below share a single source sample, sequenced in a study of cytomegalovirus exposure and HLA in healthy donors. The PCR ran on 60 Vbeta and 13 Jbeta primers. Sequenced by immunoSEQ multiplex PCR; TCRdb stores in-frame clones only, minus some. The table includes around 150,000 clones, about 85% detected once. Sequencing input: PBMCs. These receptors were obtained from a man aged 18 to 30 in good health and CMV-seropositive.

The chain links TRBV29-1 to TRBJ1-2, with 9 bases that match TRBD1. Germline loops: CDR1 SQVTM, CDR2 ANQGSEA. The CDR3 spans 12 residues. After removal of 5 bases from V and 7 bases from J, the junction contained 5 bases not matched to a gene. The CDR3 spells CSVPGQGRGYTF. In DNA, the CDR3 is TGCAGCGTTCCGGGACAGGGACGTGGCTACACCTTC.

This CDR3 is CASSEEGGRGETQYF. The CDR3 DNA reads TGTGCCAGCAGTGAGGAGGGGGGGCGGGGGGAGACCCAGTACTTC. J is TRBJ2-5 and V is TRBV2; D might be TRBD2 (7 bases). This CDR3 has 15 amino acids. Germline-derived CDR1 and CDR2 are SNHLY and FYNNEI. V dropped 3 bases and J dropped 5 bases, with 16 bases sitting between them.

This sequence joins TRBV19 and TRBJ2-2, with D possibly being TRBD2 (6 bases). The CDR3 is 14 residues long. Looked up from germline, CDR1 is LNHDA and CDR2 is SQIVND (reference sequence). V dropped 5 bases and J dropped 4 bases, with 11 bases sitting between them. As DNA, the CDR3 is TGTGCCAGTAGTCCTAGCGTGGGCACCGGGGAGCTGTTTTTT. It translates to CASSPSVGTGELFF.

DNA for the CDR3: TGTGCCAGCACCCGACTAGCGGGGGGGCAAAATGAGCAGTTCTTC. Its translation: CASTRLAGGQNEQFF. The gene calls are TRBV2 and TRBJ2-1; 14 bases fit TRBD2. Germline V gives CDR1 SNHLY, CDR2 FYNNEI. The V segment lost 7 bases and the J segment 7 bases; nucleotides outside the gene matches: 6. This CDR3 region has 15 residues.

This clone occurred once. The chain recombines TRBV14 with TRBJ2-1; 8 positions agree with TRBD2. CDR3 size: 14 residues. V lost 5 bases to trimming and J lost 6 bases; unmatched junction nucleotides: 6. Germline V CDR1 and CDR2: SGHDN, FVKESK. The CDR3 DNA is TGTGCCAGCAGCTTCGGACTAGCAGCCAATGAGCAGTTCTTC. Protein sequence: CASSFGLAANEQFF.

V usage is TRBV6-4 and J usage is TRBJ2-1; 9 positions agree with TRBD2. Trimming at V came to 3 bases and at J to 2 bases, leaving 8 bases not matched to a gene. Germline V gene data show CDR1 as MRHNA and CDR2 as SNTAGT. The CDR3 covers 17 residues. The CDR3 nucleotides are TGTGCCAGCAGTGAGATGGCTAGCGGGGACCCCTACAATGAGCAGTTCTTC. Residues: CASSEMASGDPYNEQFF.

The rearrangement links TRBV4-3 to TRBJ1-2; the D gene is possibly TRBD1 (5 bases). Germline CDR1 is LGHNA and CDR2 is YSLEER. The length of the CDR3 is 12 residues. V lost 5 bases and J 5 bases, leaving 9 bases between the germline ends. The CDR3 DNA follows: TGCGCCAGCAGCGGGGGGGGGTATGGCTACACCTTC. Its protein is CASSGGGYGYTF.

The chain links TRBV9 to TRBJ2-3, with D possibly matching TRBD1 (5 bases). Germline V lookup: CDR1 SGDLS, CDR2 YYNGEE. The V end lost 3 bases, the J end lost 2 bases, and 13 bases lay between the germline ends. The length of the CDR3 is 15 residues. The DNA of the CDR3 is TGTGCCAGCAGCGCCAGGGCCCTTCCCACAGATACGCAGTATTTT. Amino acid sequence: CASSARALPTDTQYF.

The CDR3 DNA reads as TGCAGCGTTGATCCCGGACAGGGTGGGGGAGCTTTCTTT. This codes for CSVDPGQGGGAFF. J is TRBJ1-1 and V is TRBV29-1; TRBD1 aligns across 8 bases. J was trimmed by 10 bases and V by 3 bases; bases with no gene match: 10. This CDR3 spans 13 amino acids. Germline assignment: CDR1 SQVTM and CDR2 ANQGSEA.

The V call is TRBV15, the J call TRBJ1-5; TRBD1 matches at 10 bases. Germline CDR1 reads LNHNV; CDR2 reads YYDKDF (reference sequence). The CDR3 has 16 amino acids. V gave up 4 bases and J gave up 5 bases; unmatched junction bases: 8. The CDR3 nucleotides read TGTGCCACCAGCATCCGGGACAGGGGTTGGGATCAGCCCCAGCATTTT. Its translation is CATSIRDRGWDQPQHF.

V gene TRBV10-3 combines with J gene TRBJ1-1; the D gene is possibly TRBD1 (5 bases). Germline V CDR1 and CDR2: ENHRY, SYGVKD. This CDR3 has 14 residues. Trimming removed 0 bases at V and 4 bases at J, with 9 bases between. The CDR3 DNA reads TGTGCCATCAGTGAGTCGGCAGGGCTCACTGAAGCTTTCTTT. Translation: CAISESAGLTEAFF.

The rearrangement links TRBV2 to TRBJ2-2; a possible D gene is TRBD1 (5 bases). V lost 0 bases and J lost 4, with 9 bases in between. The germline CDR1 and CDR2 sequences are SNHLY and FYNNEI. The CDR3 loop spans 15 amino acids. The chain's CDR3 is CASSEARQPTGELFF. CDR3 nucleotides: TGTGCCAGCAGTGAAGCACGACAGCCCACCGGGGAGCTGTTTTTT.

This chain connects TRBV11-2 to TRBJ1-6, with D maybe TRBD1 (5 bases). This CDR3 spans 16 amino acids. Germline V CDR1 and CDR2: SGHAT, FQNNGV. Trimming removed 7 bases from V and 0 bases from J, with 13 bases in between. The CDR3: CASKNIGGSYNSPLHF. The CDR3 bases are TGTGCCAGCAAAAATATCGGGGGCTCCTATAATTCACCCCTCCACTTT.

CDR3 DNA sequence: TGTGCCAGCAGCCCGGGACTTTACAATGAGCAGTTCTTC. Translating gives CASSPGLYNEQFF. The chain uses TRBV6-4 and TRBJ2-1, with D perhaps matching TRBD2 (6 bases). The germline V gene encodes CDR1 MRHNA and CDR2 SNTAGT. The CDR3 sequence is 13 residues long. The ends were cut back, 6 bases at V and 4 bases at J, with 10 bases in the middle.

The chain carries TRBV5-1 and TRBJ2-1; 11 bases match TRBD2. With 5 bases clipped from V and 2 bases from J, the junction kept 0 bases outside the gene matches. The CDR3 runs 14 residues. The germline V gene encodes CDR1 SGHRS and CDR2 YFSETQ. The CDR3 sequence: CASSSGGAYNEQFF. CDR3 DNA sequence: TGCGCCAGCAGTAGCGGGGGGGCCTACAATGAGCAGTTCTTC.